This TCR beta chain was sequenced for a study of T cell responses to AZD1222 COVID-19 vaccine. Study-wide findings and caveats: Dominant at 160-218 and 743-854, vaccine-associated CD4 TCRs also spanned spike. Donors skewed white British and female; clonal diversity was possibly underestimated.

Only one count was recorded for this clone. What it binds is not known. The sample contains more than one DNA sequence encoding this CDR3. Method: immunoSEQ multiplex PCR; TCRdb's copy keeps in-frame clones and lacks some. Counted here are approximately 150,000 clones, 91% occurring once; the ten biggest clones make up 4.4%. This CDR3 region has 14 residues. Germline lookup yields CDR1 MNHEY and CDR2 SVGAGI. The junction had 7 bases not matched to a gene; V was cut back by 7 bases and J by 2 bases. The source was peripheral blood, collected on day 0 of AZD1222 vaccination. The chain links TRBV6-5 to TRBJ2-7; 8 nucleotides align to TRBD1. The source is an adult in good health. CDR3 residues: CASTATDRAYEQYF. The CDR3 nucleotides are TGTGCCAGCACTGCGACGGACAGGGCCTACGAGCAGTACTTC.